This is a list of T cell receptor beta chains from one sample in a study of T cell responses to AZD1222 COVID-19 vaccine. Profiled with immunoSEQ multiplex PCR; TCRdb holds only in-frame clones, not every one. This table holds 140,000 to 150,000 clones, about nine tenths found once. The input for sequencing was peripheral blood, taken on day 0 of MenACWY control vaccination. These TCRs come from an adult in good health. CDR3s include the opening cysteine and the closing phenylalanine or tryptophan. The order of the fields is CDR3 protein, CDR3 DNA, V gene, J gene, clone size, D gene. A D gene is named only where the DNA matches it firmly. Rows may omit the clone size; those that give it use once, few, many or a size class.

CDR3 protein: CATKGSQVSGELFF
CDR3 DNA: TGTGCCACCAAAGGGTCCCAAGTATCCGGGGAGCTGTTTTTT
V gene: TRBV15
J gene: TRBJ2-2
clone size: NA
D gene: NA

CDR3 protein: CATSRGQGSNQPQHF
CDR3 DNA: TGTGCCACCAGTCGCGGGCAGGGGAGCAATCAGCCCCAGCATTTT
V gene: TRBV24-1
J gene: TRBJ1-5
clone size: once
D gene: NA

CDR3 protein: CASSPTSGHKETQYF
CDR3 DNA: TGTGCCAGCAGCCCGACTAGCGGGCATAAAGAGACCCAGTACTTC
V gene: TRBV3-1/TRBV3-2
J gene: TRBJ2-5
clone size: NA
D gene: TRBD2

CDR3 protein: CATWSSYGYTF
CDR3 DNA: TGTGCCACCTGGAGCTCCTATGGCTACACCTTC
V gene: TRBV2
J gene: TRBJ1-2
clone size: NA
D gene: NA

CDR3 protein: CASSRGTEAFF
CDR3 DNA: TGTGCCAGCAGTAGGGGGACTGAAGCTTTCTTT
V gene: TRBV27
J gene: TRBJ1-1
clone size: NA
D gene: NA

CDR3 protein: CASSVRGQMNTEAFF
CDR3 DNA: TGTGCCAGTAGTGTAAGGGGACAGATGAACACTGAAGCTTTCTTT
V gene: TRBV19
J gene: TRBJ1-1
clone size: NA
D gene: TRBD1

CDR3 protein: CASSQSGRQAFF
CDR3 DNA: TGTGCCAGCAGCCAAAGTGGGAGACAAGCTTTCTTT
V gene: TRBV7-2
J gene: TRBJ1-1
clone size: NA
D gene: NA

CDR3 protein: CASSRTGASYGYTF
CDR3 DNA: TGTGCCAGCAGCCGGACAGGGGCCTCCTATGGCTACACCTTC
V gene: TRBV28
J gene: TRBJ1-2
clone size: NA
D gene: TRBD1

CDR3 protein: CASSLNGLSTDTQYF
CDR3 DNA: TGTGCCAGCAGCTTAAATGGACTTAGCACAGATACGCAGTATTTT
V gene: TRBV7-3
J gene: TRBJ2-3
clone size: NA
D gene: NA

CDR3 protein: CAISDRIGEQYF
CDR3 DNA: TGTGCCATTAGCGATCGGATAGGCGAGCAGTACTTC
V gene: TRBV10-3
J gene: TRBJ2-7
clone size: NA
D gene: NA

CDR3 protein: CASSPTGVRGYTF
CDR3 DNA: TGTGCCAGCAGCCCGACAGGGGTTCGTGGCTACACCTTC
V gene: TRBV6-5
J gene: TRBJ1-2
clone size: NA
D gene: TRBD1

CDR3 protein: CASSQLTGVRNQPQHF
CDR3 DNA: TGTGCCAGCAGCCAGTTGACAGGGGTACGCAATCAGCCCCAGCATTTT
V gene: TRBV4-2
J gene: TRBJ1-5
clone size: NA
D gene: TRBD1

CDR3 protein: CASSLDTPTGSGNTIYF
CDR3 DNA: TGTGCCAGCAGCTTAGATACTCCGACGGGCTCTGGAAACACCATATATTTT
V gene: TRBV7-2
J gene: TRBJ1-3
clone size: NA
D gene: NA

CDR3 protein: CASSPTYLDRVGYTF
CDR3 DNA: TGCGCCAGCAGCCCCACTTACCTTGACAGGGTTGGCTACACCTTC
V gene: TRBV4-1
J gene: TRBJ1-2
clone size: NA
D gene: TRBD1

CDR3 protein: CASSLAAYGYTF
CDR3 DNA: TGTGCCAGCAGCTTGGCCGCCTATGGCTACACCTTC
V gene: TRBV5-6
J gene: TRBJ1-2
clone size: NA
D gene: NA

CDR3 protein: CASSPPKGQNSPLHF
CDR3 DNA: TGTGCCAGCAGTCCCCCTAAGGGACAGAATTCACCCCTCCACTTT
V gene: TRBV28
J gene: TRBJ1-6
clone size: NA
D gene: TRBD1

CDR3 protein: CASSLSGYGYTF
CDR3 DNA: TGTGCCAGCAGTTTAAGCGGTTATGGCTACACCTTC
V gene: TRBV28
J gene: TRBJ1-2
clone size: NA
D gene: NA

CDR3 protein: CASSQIKGSLVSAKNIQYF
CDR3 DNA: TGTGCCAGCAGCCAAATAAAAGGTTCCCTCGTTTCCGCCAAAAACATTCAGTACTTC
V gene: TRBV3-1/TRBV3-2
J gene: TRBJ2-4
clone size: NA
D gene: NA

CDR3 protein: CASSLRVGNTEAFF
CDR3 DNA: TGCGCCAGCAGCTTGAGAGTCGGGAACACTGAAGCTTTCTTT
V gene: TRBV5-1
J gene: TRBJ1-1
clone size: NA
D gene: NA

CDR3 protein: CASSDWGGTHNRGYTF
CDR3 DNA: TGTGCCAGCAGTGATTGGGGAGGGACCCACAATCGTGGCTACACCTTC
V gene: TRBV6-1
J gene: TRBJ1-2
clone size: NA
D gene: NA

CDR3 protein: CAWAGNAGTEAFF
CDR3 DNA: TGTGCCTGGGCGGGAAATGCGGGGACTGAAGCTTTCTTT
V gene: TRBV30
J gene: TRBJ1-1
clone size: NA
D gene: NA

CDR3 protein: CSVDQGALIGYTF
CDR3 DNA: TGCAGCGTTGATCAGGGGGCGCTGATCGGCTACACCTTC
V gene: TRBV29-1
J gene: TRBJ1-2
clone size: NA
D gene: TRBD1